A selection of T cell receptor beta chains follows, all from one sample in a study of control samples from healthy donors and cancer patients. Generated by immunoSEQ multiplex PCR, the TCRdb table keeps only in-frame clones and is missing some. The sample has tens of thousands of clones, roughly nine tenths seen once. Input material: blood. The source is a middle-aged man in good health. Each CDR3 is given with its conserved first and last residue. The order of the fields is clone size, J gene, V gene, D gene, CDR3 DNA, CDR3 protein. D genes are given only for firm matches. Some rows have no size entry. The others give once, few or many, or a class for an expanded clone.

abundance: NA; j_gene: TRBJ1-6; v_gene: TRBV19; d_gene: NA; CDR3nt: TGTGCCAGTAGTCGTCGGGACGGCCATAATTCACCCCTCCACTTT; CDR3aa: CASSRRDGHNSPLHF
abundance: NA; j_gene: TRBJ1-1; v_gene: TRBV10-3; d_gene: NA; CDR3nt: TGTGCCATCAGTGAGTCCAACAGGGTGACTTTCTTT; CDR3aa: CAISESNRVTFF
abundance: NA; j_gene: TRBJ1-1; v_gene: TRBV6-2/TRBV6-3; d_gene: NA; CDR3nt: TGTGCCAGCAGTTACTCTCGCAGTGGGGGGAATGAAGCTTTCTTT; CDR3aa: CASSYSRSGGNEAFF
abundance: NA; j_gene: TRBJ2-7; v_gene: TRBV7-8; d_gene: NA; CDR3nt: TGTGCCAGCAGCCAATACTACGAGCAGTACTTC; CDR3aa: CASSQYYEQYF
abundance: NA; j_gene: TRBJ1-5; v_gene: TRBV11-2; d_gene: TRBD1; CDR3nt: TGTGCCAGCAGCTTATCAGGGACAGGGAGCCAGCCCCAGCATTTT; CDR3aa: CASSLSGTGSQPQHF
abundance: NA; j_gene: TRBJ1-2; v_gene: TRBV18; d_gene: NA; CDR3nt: TGTGCCAGCTCACCGACGGTTACCGACTCACGCTACACCTTC; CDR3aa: CASSPTVTDSRYTF
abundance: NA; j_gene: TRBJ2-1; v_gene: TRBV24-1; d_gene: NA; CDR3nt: TGTGCCACCAGTGATGGACCGCGGGAGCAGTTCTTC; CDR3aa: CATSDGPREQFF
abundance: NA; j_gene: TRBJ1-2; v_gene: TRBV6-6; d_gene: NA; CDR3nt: TGTGCCAGCAGTAAGGACTTGCGGGTGATGTTTACCTTC; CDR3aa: CASSKDLRVMFTF
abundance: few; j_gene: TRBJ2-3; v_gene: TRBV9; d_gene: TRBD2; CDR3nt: TGTGCCAGCAGCCCGCAAGGGACTAGCGGGGGGGCGTGGTATTTT; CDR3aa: CASSPQGTSGGAWYF
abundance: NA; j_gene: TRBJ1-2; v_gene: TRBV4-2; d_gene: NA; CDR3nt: TGTGCCAGCAGCCCTGAGGTCGTAGGGATCTATGGCTACACCTTC; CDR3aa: CASSPEVVGIYGYTF
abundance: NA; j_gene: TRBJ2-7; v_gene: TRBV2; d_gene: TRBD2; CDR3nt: TGTGCCAGCAGTGAAAGGTCGGGGGGGAAAGAGCAGTACTTC; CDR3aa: CASSERSGGKEQYF
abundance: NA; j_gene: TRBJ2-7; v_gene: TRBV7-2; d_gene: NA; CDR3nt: TGTGCCAGTAGGACCTCGACCTACGAGCAGTACTTC; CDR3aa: CASRTSTYEQYF
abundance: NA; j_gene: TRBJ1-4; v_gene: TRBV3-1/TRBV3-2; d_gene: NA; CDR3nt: TGTGCCAGCAGCCCTTTTGGGGGGCGGATTGAAAAACTGTTTTTT; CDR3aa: CASSPFGGRIEKLFF
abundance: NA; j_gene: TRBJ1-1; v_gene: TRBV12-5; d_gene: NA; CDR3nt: TGTGCTAGTGGTTTGGTACTCCAGGGGACGAGAACTGAAGCTTTCTTT; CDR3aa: CASGLVLQGTRTEAFF